This TCR beta chain was sequenced during a study of cytomegalovirus exposure and HLA in healthy donors. Sequencing was performed with immunoSEQ multiplex PCR; in TCRdb, only in-frame clones are kept and a portion is missing. The table has 20,000 to 25,000 clones, around 97% seen once. General observations from the study: Cytomegalovirus status was reportedly diagnosed by the classifier with high specificity and sensitivity. In vitro data verified a few CMV-associated chains as specific for CMV antigens.

The donors were part of the validation cohort, which consisted of 120 subjects and was separate from the first cohort of around 620 subjects. A note on this clone: Antigen: not known.

The sequence derives from a man aged 25 to 40 in good health and CMV-seropositive. The sequenced sample consisted of PBMCs.

The CDR3 protein is CSGDRGQETQYF. As DNA, the CDR3 is TGCAGCGGAGACAGGGGGCAAGAGACCCAGTACTTC. The chain is built from TRBV29-1 and TRBJ2-5; TRBD1 aligns across 9 bases. CDR1 and CDR2 from the germline V gene are SQVTM and ANQGSEA. The CDR3 loop spans 12 amino acids. V dropped 7 bases and J dropped 2; count of bases not matched to a gene: 2.